This T cell receptor (beta chain) appears in the sequencing data of a study of T cell repertoires in cytomegalovirus infection. Overall study context: Matching HLA type and CMV infection were both indicated by public TCR beta signatures.

With V trimmed by 0 bases and J by 6 bases, 4 bases remained unmatched. This CDR3 is 14 amino acids long. The germline CDR1 and CDR2 sequences are MNHEY and SMNVEV (reference sequence). TCRdb re-analysed the reads in MiXCR, keeping a single row per CDR3 protein. The data hold about 100,000 distinct CDR3 sequences, with 20% to 30% observed a single time. This clonotype was seen many times. This chain connects TRBV27 to TRBJ1-2; 7 bases are shared with TRBD1. The specimen was CD8+ T cells from PBMCs. The origin of this receptor is a human donor in good health (CMV status not recorded). Some clones in this sample may be carry-over from other donors' samples. In DNA form, the CDR3 reads TGTGCCAGCAGTTTATCAACAGGGGCGGATGGCTACACCTTC. Translated, it gives CASSLSTGADGYTF.